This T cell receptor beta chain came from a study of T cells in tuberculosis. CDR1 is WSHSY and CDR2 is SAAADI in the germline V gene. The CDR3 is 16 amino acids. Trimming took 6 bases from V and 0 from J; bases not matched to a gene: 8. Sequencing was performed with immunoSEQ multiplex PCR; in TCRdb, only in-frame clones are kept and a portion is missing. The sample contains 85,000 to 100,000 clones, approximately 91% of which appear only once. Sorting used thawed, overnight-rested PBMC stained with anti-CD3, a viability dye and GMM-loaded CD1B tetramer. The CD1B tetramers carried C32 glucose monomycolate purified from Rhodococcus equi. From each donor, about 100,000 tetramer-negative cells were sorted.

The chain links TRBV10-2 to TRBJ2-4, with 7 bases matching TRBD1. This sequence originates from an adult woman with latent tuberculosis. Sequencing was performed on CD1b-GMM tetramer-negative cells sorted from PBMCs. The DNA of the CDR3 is TGCGCCAGCAGAGAGGGACAGAACCTAGCCAAAAACATTCAGTACTTC. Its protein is CASREGQNLAKNIQYF.